Described below is a single T cell receptor beta chain sequence and its context. This specimen comes from a study of beta chain features in type 1 diabetes. Isolated RNA was reverse transcribed in full, so expressed TCRB transcripts were sequenced. Measured with immunoSEQ multiplex PCR; TCRdb has only the in-frame clones, and not every one. This table holds 350,000 or so clones, around 20% found once. This CDR3 region has 13 residues. The V end lost 7 bases, the J end lost 4 bases, and 11 bases lay between the germline ends. From germline, CDR1 is MDHEN and CDR2 SYDVKM. There was one heparinised blood draw per donor, averaging about 100 mL.

This TCR derives from a woman between 18 and 30 years old in good health. Source material: naive CD4+ T cells from blood. J is TRBJ2-1 and V is TRBV28, with D uncertain. CDR3 protein: CASNPGRYNEQFF. The DNA of the CDR3 is TGTGCCAGCAACCCCGGCAGGTACAATGAGCAGTTCTTC.